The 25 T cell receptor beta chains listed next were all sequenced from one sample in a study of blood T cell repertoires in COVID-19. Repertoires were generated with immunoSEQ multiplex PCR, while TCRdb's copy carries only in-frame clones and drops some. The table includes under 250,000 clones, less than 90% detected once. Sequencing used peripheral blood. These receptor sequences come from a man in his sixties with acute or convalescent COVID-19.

The CDR3 bases are TGTGCCAGCAGAGCCCAGACAGGGGACAACGAGCAGTACTTC. This translates into CASRAQTGDNEQYF. The V and J genes are TRBV6-1 and TRBJ2-7; 8 bases fit TRBD1. This CDR3 region has 14 residues. From germline, CDR1 is MNHNS and CDR2 SASEGT. J lost 5 bases, V lost 6 bases, and 9 bases had no gene match.

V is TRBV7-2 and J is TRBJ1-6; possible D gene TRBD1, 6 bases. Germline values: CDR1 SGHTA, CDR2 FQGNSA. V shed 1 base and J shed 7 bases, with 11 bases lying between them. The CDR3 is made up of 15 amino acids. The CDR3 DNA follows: TGTGCCAGCAGCTTAGGAGGTGGACAGAATTCACCCCTCCACTTT. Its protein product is CASSLGGGQNSPLHF.

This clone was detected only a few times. CDR3 DNA sequence: TGTGCCATCAGTGAGGGGGGAGGGCTGGACGCTTTCTTT. This encodes CAISEGGGLDAFF. The chain employs TRBV10-3 and TRBJ1-1, with D maybe TRBD1 (5 bases). This CDR3 comprises 13 residues. The V gene's germline CDR1 is ENHRY and CDR2 SYGVKD. V lost 2 bases and J 11 bases, leaving 15 bases between the germline ends.

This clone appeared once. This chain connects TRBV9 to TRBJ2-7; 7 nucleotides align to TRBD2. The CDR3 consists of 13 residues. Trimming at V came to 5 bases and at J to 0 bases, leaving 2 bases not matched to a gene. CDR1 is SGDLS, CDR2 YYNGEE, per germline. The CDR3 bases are TGTGCCAGCAGTGGGGAGGGCTCCTACGAGCAGTACTTC. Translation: CASSGEGSYEQYF.

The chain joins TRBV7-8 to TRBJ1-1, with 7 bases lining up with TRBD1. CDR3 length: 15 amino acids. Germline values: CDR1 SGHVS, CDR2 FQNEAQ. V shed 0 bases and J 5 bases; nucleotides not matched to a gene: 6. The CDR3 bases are TGTGCCAGCAGCTTAGCGCTGGCAGGGGGGACTGAAGCTTTCTTT. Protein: CASSLALAGGTEAFF.

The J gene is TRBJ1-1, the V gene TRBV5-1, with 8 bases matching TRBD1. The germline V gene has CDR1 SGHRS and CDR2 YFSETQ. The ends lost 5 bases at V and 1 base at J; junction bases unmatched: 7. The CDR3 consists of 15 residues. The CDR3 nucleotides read TGCGCCAGCAGAACTGTAGGACAGGGGAACACTGAAGCTTTCTTT. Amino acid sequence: CASRTVGQGNTEAFF. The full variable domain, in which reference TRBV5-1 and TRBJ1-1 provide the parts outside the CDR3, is KAGVTQTPRYLIKTRGQQVTLSCSPISGHRSVSWYQQTPGQGLQFLFEYFSETQRNKGNFPGRFSGRQFSNSRSEMNVSTLELGDSALYLCASRTVGQGNTEAFFGQGTRLTVV.

The CDR3 sequence is CASSQGRGRGTEAFF. For the CDR3, the DNA is TGTGCCAGCAGCCAAGGGAGGGGGCGCGGAACTGAAGCTTTCTTT. The genes are TRBV3-1 (or the pseudogene TRBV3-2) and TRBJ1-1; 7 bases are a match to TRBD1. Germline V gives CDR1 LGHDT, CDR2 YNNKEL (reference sequence). The CDR3 consists of 15 residues. Germline trimming cut 1 base from V and 5 bases from J; bases unmatched to any gene: 7.

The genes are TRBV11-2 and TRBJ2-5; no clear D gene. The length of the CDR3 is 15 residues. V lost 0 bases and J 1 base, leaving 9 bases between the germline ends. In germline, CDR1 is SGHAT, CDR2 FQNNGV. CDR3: CASSLEWAAQETQYF. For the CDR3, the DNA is TGTGCCAGCAGCTTAGAATGGGCAGCCCAAGAGACCCAGTACTTC.

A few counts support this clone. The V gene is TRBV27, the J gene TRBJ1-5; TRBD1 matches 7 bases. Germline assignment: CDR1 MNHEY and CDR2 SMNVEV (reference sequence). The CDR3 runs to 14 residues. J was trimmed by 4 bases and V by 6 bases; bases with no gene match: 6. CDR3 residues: CASSQTGWNQPQHF. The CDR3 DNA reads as TGTGCCAGCAGCCAGACAGGGTGGAATCAGCCCCAGCATTTT.

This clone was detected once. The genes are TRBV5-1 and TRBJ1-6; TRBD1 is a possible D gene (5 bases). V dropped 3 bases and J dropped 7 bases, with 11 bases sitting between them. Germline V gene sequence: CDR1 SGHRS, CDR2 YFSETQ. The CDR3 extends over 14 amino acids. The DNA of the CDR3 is TGCGCCAGCAGCTGGGGCCCGCAGAATTCACCCCTCCACTTT. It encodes CASSWGPQNSPLHF.

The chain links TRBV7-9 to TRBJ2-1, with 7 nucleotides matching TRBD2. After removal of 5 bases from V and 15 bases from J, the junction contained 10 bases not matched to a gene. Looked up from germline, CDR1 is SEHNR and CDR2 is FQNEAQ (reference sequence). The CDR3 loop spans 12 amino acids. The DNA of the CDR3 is TGTGCCAGCAGCCCGAGCGGGGACCTCACGTTCTTC. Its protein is CASSPSGDLTFF.

In DNA form, the CDR3 reads TGTGCCAGCAGCTCTGGGCGAAATCAGCCCCAGCATTTT. Residues: CASSSGRNQPQHF. J is TRBJ1-5 and V is TRBV5-6, with D unclear. With 3 bases removed from V and 4 bases from J, the gap between germline ends came to 8 bases. There are 13 residues in the CDR3. CDR1 SGHDT and CDR2 YYEEEE come from the germline V gene.

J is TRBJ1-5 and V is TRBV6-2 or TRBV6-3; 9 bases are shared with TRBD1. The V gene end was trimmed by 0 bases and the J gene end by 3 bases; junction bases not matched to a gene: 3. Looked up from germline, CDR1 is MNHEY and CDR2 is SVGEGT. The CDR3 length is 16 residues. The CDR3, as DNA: TGTGCCAGCAGTTACTCCGGACAGGGGCACAATCAGCCCCAGCATTTT. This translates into CASSYSGQGHNQPQHF.

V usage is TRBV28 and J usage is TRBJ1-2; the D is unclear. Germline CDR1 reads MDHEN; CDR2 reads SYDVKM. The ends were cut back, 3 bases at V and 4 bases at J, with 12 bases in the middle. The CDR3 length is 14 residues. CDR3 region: CASSFPGSGYGYTF. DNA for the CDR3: TGTGCCAGCAGTTTCCCGGGGAGCGGCTATGGCTACACCTTC.

CDR3 DNA: TGTGCCAGCAGCGGTGAACAGGGGACCTCCTACAATGAGCAGTTCTTC. It yields the protein CASSGEQGTSYNEQFF. The chain employs TRBV5-4 and TRBJ2-1; 7 positions match TRBD1. The V gene's germline CDR1 is SGHNT and CDR2 YYREEE (reference sequence). The V and J ends lost 4 bases and 0 bases, in that order; junction bases with no gene match: 7. This CDR3 is 16 amino acids long.

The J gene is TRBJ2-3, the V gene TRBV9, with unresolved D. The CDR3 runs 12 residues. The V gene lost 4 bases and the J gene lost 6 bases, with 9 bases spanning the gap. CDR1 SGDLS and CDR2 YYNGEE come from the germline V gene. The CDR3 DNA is TGTGCCAGCAGCCTATCAATGGATACGCAGTATTTT. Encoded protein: CASSLSMDTQYF.

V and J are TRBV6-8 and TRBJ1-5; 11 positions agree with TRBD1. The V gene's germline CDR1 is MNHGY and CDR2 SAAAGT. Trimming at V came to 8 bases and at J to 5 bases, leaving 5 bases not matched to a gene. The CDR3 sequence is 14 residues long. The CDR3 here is CASHQGQGDQPQHF. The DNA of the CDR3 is TGTGCCAGCCACCAGGGACAGGGGGATCAGCCCCAGCATTTT.

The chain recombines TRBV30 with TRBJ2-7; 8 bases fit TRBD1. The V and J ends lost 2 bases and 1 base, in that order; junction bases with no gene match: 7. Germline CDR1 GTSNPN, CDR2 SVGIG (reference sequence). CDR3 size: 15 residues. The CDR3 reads CAWSRTGTWSYEQYF. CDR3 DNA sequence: TGTGCCTGGAGTCGGACAGGGACCTGGTCCTACGAGCAGTACTTC.

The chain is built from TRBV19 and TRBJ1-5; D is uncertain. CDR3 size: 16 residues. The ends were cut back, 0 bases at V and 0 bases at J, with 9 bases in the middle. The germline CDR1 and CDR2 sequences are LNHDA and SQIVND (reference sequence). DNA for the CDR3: TGTGCCAGTAGTATAGATCAGACTCATAGCAATCAGCCCCAGCATTTT. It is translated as CASSIDQTHSNQPQHF.

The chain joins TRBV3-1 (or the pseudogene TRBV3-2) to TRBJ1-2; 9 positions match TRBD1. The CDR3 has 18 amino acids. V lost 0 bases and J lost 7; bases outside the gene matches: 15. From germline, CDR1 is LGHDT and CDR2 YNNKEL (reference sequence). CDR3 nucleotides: TGTGCCAGCAGCCAAGACCCTTCCGGGACAGGGAATGGAGGTGGCTACACCTTC. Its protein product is CASSQDPSGTGNGGGYTF.

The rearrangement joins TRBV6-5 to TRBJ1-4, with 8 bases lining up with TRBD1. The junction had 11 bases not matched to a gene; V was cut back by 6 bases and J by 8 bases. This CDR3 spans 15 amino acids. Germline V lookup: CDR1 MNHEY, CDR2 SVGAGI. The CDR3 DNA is TGTGCCAGCAGACCCCAGGGGGCGAAGAAAGAAAAACTGTTTTTT. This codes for CASRPQGAKKEKLFF.

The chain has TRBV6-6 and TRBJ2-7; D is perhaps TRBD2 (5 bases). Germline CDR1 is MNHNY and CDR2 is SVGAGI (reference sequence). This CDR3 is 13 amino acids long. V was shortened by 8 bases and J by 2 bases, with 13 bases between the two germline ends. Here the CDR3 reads CASEASRAYEQYF. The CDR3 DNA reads TGTGCCAGCGAGGCCTCGAGGGCCTACGAGCAGTACTTC.

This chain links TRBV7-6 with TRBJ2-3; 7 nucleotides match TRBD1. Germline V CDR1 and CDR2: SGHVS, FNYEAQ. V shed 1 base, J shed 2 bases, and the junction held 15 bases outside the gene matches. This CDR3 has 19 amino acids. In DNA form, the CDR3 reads TGTGCCAGCAGCTTAGACGATAAGGGACAGAGCCATATCACAGATACGCAGTATTTT. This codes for CASSLDDKGQSHITDTQYF.

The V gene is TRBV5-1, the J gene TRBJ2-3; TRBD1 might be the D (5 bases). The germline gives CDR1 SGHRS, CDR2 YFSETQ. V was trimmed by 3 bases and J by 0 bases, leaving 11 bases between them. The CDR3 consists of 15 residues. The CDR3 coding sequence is TGCGCCAGCAGCTCGAACAGGCCGAGCACAGATACGCAGTATTTT. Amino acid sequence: CASSSNRPSTDTQYF.

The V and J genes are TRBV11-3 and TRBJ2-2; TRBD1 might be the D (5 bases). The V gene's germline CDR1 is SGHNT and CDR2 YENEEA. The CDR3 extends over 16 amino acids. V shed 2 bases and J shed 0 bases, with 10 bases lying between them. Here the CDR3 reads CASSLQTATNTGELFF. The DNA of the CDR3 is TGTGCCAGCAGCTTACAGACAGCAACGAACACCGGGGAGCTGTTTTTT.